Reported below is one T cell receptor beta chain. The sample holds one count of this clone. What this receptor recognizes is not known. Within one base of it there is no much larger clone, and no base qualities were kept. On its own, one read is weak support. This specimen belongs to a study of metastatic and nonmetastatic thyroid tumors (dated by TCRdb to 2020 to 2022). In terms of the full investigation: For patients with malignant and with benign thyroid disease, the researchers compared repertoires between peripheral blood samples and tumor or nodule tissue samples. The full study reports these points: In both blood and tumor samples, malignant tumors were reported to have significantly higher TCR beta diversity than benign nodules.

V and J lose 5 bases and 8 bases, and a span of 12 bases separates them. The germline V gene encodes CDR1 DFQATT and CDR2 SNEGSKA (reference sequence). Taken from cysteine to phenylalanine, the CDR3 has 11 residues. Only the CDR3 part of the read is kept: 33 bases, read in frame from the first base. The protocol used for the library was PCR. The run used an Illumina HiSeq 4000. High-throughput sequencing was used to profile the CDR3 region of the TCR beta-chain in every patient. In the authors' own workflow: A classifier to discriminate distant-metastatic papillary thyroid cancer patients was built from CDR3 differences across clinicopathological groups. The Shannon index was used to assess repertoire diversity, and the Morisita-Horn index was used to assess tumor-blood repertoire similarity. Using fastp at Q25 and MiXCR, TCRdb reprocessed the public reads and kept productive beta chains. What appears here as the V and J calls and clone size reflects TCRdb's work, not the paper's. The sample contains some 35,000 clones, 35% of them found a single time. The ten most abundant clones make up about 23% of the sample.

None of the patients had been given any treatment before thyroid surgery. The study retrospectively analysed patient clinical samples collected from the early 2010s to the late 2010s using T-cell receptor beta sequencing. The TCR originated in a female donor with papillary thyroid cancer or a benign thyroid nodule (not recorded which). Some clones in this sample may be carry-over from other donors' samples. The V and J segments used are TRBV20-1 and TRBJ1-2; the best D guess is TRBD1, with 5 bases matching. Sequencing was carried out using tumor tissue. For the CDR3, the sequence is CSAGERGGYTF. The nucleotide sequence is TGCAGTGCTGGGGAGAGGGGCGGCTACACCTTC.